This entry is about one T cell receptor (beta chain). The target antigen is unknown. This sample is drawn from a study of graft-versus-host responses after intestinal transplantation. Study-wide background: Each of the recipients got a multivisceral, liver-intestinal, or isolated intestinal transplant.

General study findings and limits: Early after transplant, HvG declines were associated with peak levels of circulating GvH clones.

The CDR3 covers 14 residues. CDR1 is MNHEY, CDR2 SMNVEV, per germline (reference sequence). V shed 3 bases, J shed 9 bases, and the junction held 8 bases outside the gene matches. Sequencing was performed with immunoSEQ multiplex PCR; in TCRdb, only in-frame clones are kept and a portion is missing. Counted here are about 97,000 clones, 85% to 95% occurring once; the ten biggest clones make up approximately 0.064%. This specimen was unstimulated CD8+ T cells sorted from spleen or lymph node cells, taken before transplant. The chain links TRBV27 to TRBJ2-1, with 7 bases identical to TRBD2. The receptor was derived from a human donor who was the organ donor for an intestinal transplant. The CDR3 loop reads CASSLISGEGEQFF. CDR3 DNA: TGTGCCAGCAGTTTGATTAGTGGGGAGGGTGAGCAGTTCTTC.